This TCR beta chain was found in a study of blood T cell repertoires in COVID-19. Study as a whole: The United States, Italy and Spain supplied acute and convalescent COVID-19 samples. PBMCs, B-cell-depleted T cells, or T cells were the source of the cDNA or gDNA that made up the material.

The CDR3 extends over 15 amino acids. In germline, CDR1 is SGHDN, CDR2 FVKESK. Trimming removed 1 base from V and 6 bases from J; junction bases left unmatched: 4. This clone was picked up one time. Using immunoSEQ multiplex PCR, the repertoire was profiled, and TCRdb retains in-frame clones only, with some absent. This sample yields 150,000 to 200,000 clones, of which roughly 83% are seen a single time; 2.5% to 3% belongs to the top ten. The source material was peripheral blood. The chain joins TRBV14 to TRBJ2-1, with 9 bases matching TRBD2. The sequence came from a woman aged 55-69 years with acute or convalescent COVID-19. For the CDR3, the DNA is TGTGCCAGCAGCCAAGGCCGCGGGGGGGTCAATGAGCAGTTCTTC. Its translation: CASSQGRGGVNEQFF.